The clone carrying this T cell receptor beta chain was counted between two and nine times. Produced via immunoSEQ multiplex PCR; TCRdb's table is partial and in-frame only. This table has roughly 140,000 clones, approximately 83% appearing once. This sample is part of a study of blood T cell repertoires in COVID-19. The J segment lost 3 bases and the V segment lost 9 bases, leaving 6 bases of the junction unmatched. This CDR3 is built from 15 residues. The V gene's germline CDR1 is SGHRS and CDR2 YFSETQ. J is TRBJ2-6 and V is TRBV5-1, with 10 bases identical to TRBD1. The TCR comes from a woman aged 60 to 75 with COVID-19, enrolled during active disease. Material for sequencing was peripheral blood. The CDR3 DNA reads as TGCGCCACCCGACAGGGGGCTGATGGGGCCAACGTCCTGACTTTC. Encoded protein: CATRQGADGANVLTF.